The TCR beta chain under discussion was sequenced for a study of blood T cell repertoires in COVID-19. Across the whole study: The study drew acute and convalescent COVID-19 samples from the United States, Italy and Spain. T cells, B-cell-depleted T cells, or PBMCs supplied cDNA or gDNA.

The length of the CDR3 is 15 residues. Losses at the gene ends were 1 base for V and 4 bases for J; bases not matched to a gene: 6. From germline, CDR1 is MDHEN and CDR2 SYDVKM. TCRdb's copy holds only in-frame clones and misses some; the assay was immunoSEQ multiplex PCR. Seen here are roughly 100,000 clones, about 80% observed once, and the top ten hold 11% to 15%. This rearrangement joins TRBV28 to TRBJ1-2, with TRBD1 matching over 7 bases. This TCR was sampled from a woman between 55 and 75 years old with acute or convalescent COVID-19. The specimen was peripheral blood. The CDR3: CASSLSSAGGYGYTF. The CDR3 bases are TGTGCCAGCAGTTTATCCTCGGCAGGGGGCTATGGCTACACCTTC.